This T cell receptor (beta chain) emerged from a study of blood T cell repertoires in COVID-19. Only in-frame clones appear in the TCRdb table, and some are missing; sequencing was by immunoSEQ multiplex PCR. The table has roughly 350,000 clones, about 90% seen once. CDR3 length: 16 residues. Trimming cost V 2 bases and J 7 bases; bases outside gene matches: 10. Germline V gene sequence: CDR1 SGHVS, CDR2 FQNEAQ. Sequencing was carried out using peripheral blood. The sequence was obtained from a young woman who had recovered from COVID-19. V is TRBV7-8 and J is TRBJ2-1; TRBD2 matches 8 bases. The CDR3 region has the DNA TGTGCCAGCAGCTTATATTCAGCGGGAGCTCAAAATGAGCAGTTCTTC. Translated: CASSLYSAGAQNEQFF.